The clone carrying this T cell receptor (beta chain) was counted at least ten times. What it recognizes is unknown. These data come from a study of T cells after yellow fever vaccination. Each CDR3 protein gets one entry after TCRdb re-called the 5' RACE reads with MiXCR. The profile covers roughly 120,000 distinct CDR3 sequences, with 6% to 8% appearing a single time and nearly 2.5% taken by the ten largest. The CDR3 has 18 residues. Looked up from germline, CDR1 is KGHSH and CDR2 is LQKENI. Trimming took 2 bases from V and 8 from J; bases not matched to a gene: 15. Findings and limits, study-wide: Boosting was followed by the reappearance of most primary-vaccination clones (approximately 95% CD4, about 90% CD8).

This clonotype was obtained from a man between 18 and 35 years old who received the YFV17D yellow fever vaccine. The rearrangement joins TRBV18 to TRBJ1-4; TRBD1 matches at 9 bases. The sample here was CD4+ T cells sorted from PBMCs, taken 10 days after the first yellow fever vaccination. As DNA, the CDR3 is TGTGCCAGCTCACCAGCTCAAAACAGGGGGCGCGTAAGAGAAAAACTGTTTTTT. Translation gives CASSPAQNRGRVREKLFF.